The clone carrying this T cell receptor beta chain occurred once. This specimen comes from a study of cytomegalovirus exposure and HLA in healthy donors. The repertoire was sequenced with immunoSEQ multiplex PCR; TCRdb's copy has only in-frame clones and lacks some. This sample has about 130,000 clones; roughly 79% occur once, and the top ten carry about 27%. The TCR originated in a man under 40 in good health and CMV-seropositive. The sample comprised PBMCs.

Here the CDR3 DNA reads TGTGCCAGCAGCTTGACTAGCGGGGTCGGAATTCAGTACTTC. Translated, it gives CASSLTSGVGIQYF. The J gene is TRBJ2-4, the V gene TRBV7-2; 11 nucleotides agree with TRBD2. V was pared by 3 bases and J by 10 bases, with 5 bases of the junction left unmatched. The V gene's germline CDR1 is SGHTA and CDR2 FQGNSA. The CDR3 is 14 amino acids.